The following is a T cell receptor beta chain sequence with its context. These data are taken from a study of blood T cell repertoires in COVID-19. As processed by the authors: Nucleated cell counts were estimated from reference gene primer amplification. Method: immunoSEQ multiplex PCR; TCRdb's copy keeps in-frame clones and lacks some. The V and J calls and the clone size are those of that table, but D and trimming were determined from the DNA. The repertoire holds roughly 150,000 clones, with roughly 85% as singletons. The V gene's germline CDR1 is GTSNPN and CDR2 SVGIG (reference sequence). Trimming removed 3 bases from V and 5 bases from J, with 16 bases in between. CDR3 size: 14 residues.

The sample was peripheral blood. This chain joins TRBV30 and TRBJ1-1; D is unresolved. The sequence came from a woman in her fifties or sixties with COVID-19, enrolled during active disease. The CDR3 DNA reads as TGTGCCTGGAGATTTCCGGGGAAGGAGACTGAAGCTTTCTTT. The encoded protein is CAWRFPGKETEAFF. The entire variable domain, with the rest obtained from reference TRBV30 and TRBJ1-1, is as follows: SQTIHQWPATLVQPVGSPLSLECTVEGTSNPNLYWYRQAAGRGLQLLFYSVGIGQISSEVPQNLSASRPQDRQFILSSKKLLLSDSGFYLCAWRFPGKETEAFFGQGTRLTVV.